This TCR beta chain was profiled in a study of T cell changes during pregnancy in multiple sclerosis. Germline loops: CDR1 MNHNS, CDR2 SASEGT. Trimming pared 4 bases from V and 2 bases from J, leaving 24 bases between. The CDR3 extends over 18 amino acids. Here immunoSEQ multiplex PCR was the method, and the copy in TCRdb shows in-frame clones only, minus some. The table records under 65,000 clones, 90% of them present only once. The TCR originated in a female donor in good health, enrolled as a control in a pregnancy study. This specimen was peripheral blood, taken in the first trimester of pregnancy. The chain employs TRBV6-1 and TRBJ2-7; possible D gene TRBD1, 6 bases. CDR3 sequence (DNA): TGTGCCAGCAGTGCATTCGAACGCTTAGGGGACACCCCCTACGAGCAGTACTTC. It is translated as CASSAFERLGDTPYEQYF.